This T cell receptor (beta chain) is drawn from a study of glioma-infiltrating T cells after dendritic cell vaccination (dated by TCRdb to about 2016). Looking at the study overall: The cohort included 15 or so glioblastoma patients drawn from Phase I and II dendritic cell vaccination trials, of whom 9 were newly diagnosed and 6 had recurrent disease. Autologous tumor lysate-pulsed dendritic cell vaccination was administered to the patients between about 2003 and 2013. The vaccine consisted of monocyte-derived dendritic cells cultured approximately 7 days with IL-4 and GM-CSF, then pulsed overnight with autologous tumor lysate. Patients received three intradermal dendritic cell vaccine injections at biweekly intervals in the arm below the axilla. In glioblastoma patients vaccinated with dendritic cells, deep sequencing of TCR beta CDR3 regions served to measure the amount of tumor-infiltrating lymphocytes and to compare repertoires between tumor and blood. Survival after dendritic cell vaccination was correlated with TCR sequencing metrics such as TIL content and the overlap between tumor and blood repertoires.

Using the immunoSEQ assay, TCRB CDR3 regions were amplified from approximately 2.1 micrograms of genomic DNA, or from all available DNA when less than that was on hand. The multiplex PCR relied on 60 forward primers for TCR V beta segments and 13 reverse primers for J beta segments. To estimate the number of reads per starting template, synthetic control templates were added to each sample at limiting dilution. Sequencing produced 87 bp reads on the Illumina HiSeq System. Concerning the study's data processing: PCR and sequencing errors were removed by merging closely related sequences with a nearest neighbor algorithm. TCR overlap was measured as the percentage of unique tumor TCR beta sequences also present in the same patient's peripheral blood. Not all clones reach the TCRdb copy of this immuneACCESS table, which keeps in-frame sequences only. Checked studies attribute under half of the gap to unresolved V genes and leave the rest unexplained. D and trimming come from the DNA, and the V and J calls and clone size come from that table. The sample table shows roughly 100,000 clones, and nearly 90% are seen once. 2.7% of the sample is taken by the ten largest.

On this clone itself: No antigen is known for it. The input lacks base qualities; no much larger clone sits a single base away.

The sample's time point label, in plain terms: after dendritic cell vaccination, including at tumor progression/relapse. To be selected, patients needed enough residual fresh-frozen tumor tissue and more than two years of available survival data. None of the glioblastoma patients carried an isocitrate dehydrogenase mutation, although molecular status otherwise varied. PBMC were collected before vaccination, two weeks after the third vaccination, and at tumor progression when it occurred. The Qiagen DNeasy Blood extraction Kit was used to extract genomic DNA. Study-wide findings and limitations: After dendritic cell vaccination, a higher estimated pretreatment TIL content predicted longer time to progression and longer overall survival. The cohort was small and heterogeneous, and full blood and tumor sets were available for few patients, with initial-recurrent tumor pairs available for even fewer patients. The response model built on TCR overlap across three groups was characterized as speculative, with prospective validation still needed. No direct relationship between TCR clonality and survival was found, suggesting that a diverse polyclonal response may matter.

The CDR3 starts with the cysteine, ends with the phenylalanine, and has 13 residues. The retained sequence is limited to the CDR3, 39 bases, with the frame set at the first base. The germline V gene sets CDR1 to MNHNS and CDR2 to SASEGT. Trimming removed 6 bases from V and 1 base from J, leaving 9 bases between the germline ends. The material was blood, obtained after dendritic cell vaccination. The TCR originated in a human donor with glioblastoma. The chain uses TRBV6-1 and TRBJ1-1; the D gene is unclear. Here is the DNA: TGTGCCAGCAGCTTACTAGGGAACACTGAAGCTTTCTTT. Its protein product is CASSLLGNTEAFF.